The present T cell receptor (beta chain) was sequenced within a study of blood T cell repertoires in COVID-19. Across the whole study: Whether acute or convalescent, the COVID-19 samples came from the United States, Italy and Spain. T cells, B-cell-depleted T cells, or PBMCs provided the cDNA or gDNA that served as material.

Looked up from germline, CDR1 is GTSNPN and CDR2 is SVGIG (reference sequence). Losses at the gene ends were 2 bases for V and 6 bases for J; bases not matched to a gene: 9. This CDR3 comprises 14 residues. Per the original data handling: The assay estimated nucleated cells by amplifying reference gene primers. Sequenced by immunoSEQ multiplex PCR; TCRdb stores in-frame clones only, minus some. Clonal size and the V and J genes are those of that table, whereas D and trimming came from the DNA. The data contain tens of thousands of clones, about nine tenths of them singletons. What was sequenced was peripheral blood. V gene TRBV30 combines with J gene TRBJ1-2, with 7 bases lining up with TRBD1. This TCR derives from a human donor in a cohort sampled during active COVID-19. CDR3 protein: CAWSPIRDRDGYTF. The CDR3 coding sequence is TGTGCCTGGAGTCCTATCCGGGACAGAGATGGCTACACCTTC.